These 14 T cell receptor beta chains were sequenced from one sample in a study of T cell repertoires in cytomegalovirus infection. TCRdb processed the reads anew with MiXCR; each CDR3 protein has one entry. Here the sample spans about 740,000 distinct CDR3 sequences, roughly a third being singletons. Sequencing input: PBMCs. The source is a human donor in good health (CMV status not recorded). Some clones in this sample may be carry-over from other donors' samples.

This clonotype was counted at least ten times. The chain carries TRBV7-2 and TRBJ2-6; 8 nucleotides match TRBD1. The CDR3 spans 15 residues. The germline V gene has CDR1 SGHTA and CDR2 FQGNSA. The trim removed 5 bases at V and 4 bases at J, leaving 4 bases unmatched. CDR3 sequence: CASSQGAAGANVLTF. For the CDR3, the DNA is TGTGCCAGCAGCCAGGGGGCCGCGGGGGCCAACGTCCTGACTTTC. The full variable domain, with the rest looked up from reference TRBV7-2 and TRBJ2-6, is GAGVSQSPSNKVTEKGKDVELRCDPISGHTALYWYRQSLGQGLEFLIYFQGNSAPDKSGLPSDRFSAERTGGSVSTLTIQRTQQEDSAVYLCASSQGAAGANVLTFGAGSRLTVL.

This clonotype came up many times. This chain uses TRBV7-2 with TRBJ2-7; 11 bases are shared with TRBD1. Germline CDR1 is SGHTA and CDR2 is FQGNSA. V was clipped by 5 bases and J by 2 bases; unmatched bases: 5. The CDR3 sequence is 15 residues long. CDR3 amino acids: CASSQSGQGAYEQYF. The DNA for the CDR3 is TGTGCCAGCAGCCAGTCGGGACAGGGGGCCTACGAGCAGTACTTC.

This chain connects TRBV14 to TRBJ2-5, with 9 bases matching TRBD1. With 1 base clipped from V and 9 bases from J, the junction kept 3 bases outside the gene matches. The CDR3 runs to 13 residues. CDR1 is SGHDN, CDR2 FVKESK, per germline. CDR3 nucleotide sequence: TGTGCCAGCAGCCAAGGGGACAGGGTGGCCCAGTACTTC. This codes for CASSQGDRVAQYF.

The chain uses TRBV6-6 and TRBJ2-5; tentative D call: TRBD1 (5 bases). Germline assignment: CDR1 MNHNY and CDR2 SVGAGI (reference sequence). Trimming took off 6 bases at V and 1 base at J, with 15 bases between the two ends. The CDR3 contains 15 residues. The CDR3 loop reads CASRPGTGPQETQYF. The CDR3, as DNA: TGTGCCAGCAGACCCGGCACAGGACCCCAAGAGACCCAGTACTTC.

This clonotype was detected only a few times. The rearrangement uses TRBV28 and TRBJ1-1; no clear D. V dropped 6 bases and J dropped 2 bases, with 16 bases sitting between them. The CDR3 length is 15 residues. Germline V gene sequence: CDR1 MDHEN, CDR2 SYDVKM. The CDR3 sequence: CASSTNFAGNTEAFF. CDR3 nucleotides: TGTGCCAGCAGCACAAACTTTGCGGGTAACACTGAAGCTTTCTTT.

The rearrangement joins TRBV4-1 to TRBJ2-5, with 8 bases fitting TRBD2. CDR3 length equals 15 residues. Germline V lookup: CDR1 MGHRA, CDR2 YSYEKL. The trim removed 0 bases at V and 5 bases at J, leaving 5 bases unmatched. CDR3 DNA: TGCGCCAGCAGCCAAGATCCGGGGGGGCTGGAGACCCAGTACTTC. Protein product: CASSQDPGGLETQYF.

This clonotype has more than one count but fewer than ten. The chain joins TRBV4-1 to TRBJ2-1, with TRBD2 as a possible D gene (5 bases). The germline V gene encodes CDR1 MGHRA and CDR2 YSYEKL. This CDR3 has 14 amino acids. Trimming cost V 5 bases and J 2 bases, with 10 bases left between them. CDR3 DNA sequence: TGCGCCAGCAGCACTCAGCGGACCTACAATGAGCAGTTCTTC. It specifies CASSTQRTYNEQFF.

The CDR3 loop is CASTPQGQNTGELFF. The CDR3 nucleotides read TGTGCCAGCACGCCTCAGGGACAGAACACCGGGGAGCTGTTTTTT. The chain has TRBV7-9 and TRBJ2-2; perhaps TRBD1 as D (6 bases). Germline V gene data show CDR1 as SEHNR and CDR2 as FQNEAQ (reference sequence). This CDR3 comprises 15 residues. Trimming pared 7 bases from V and 1 base from J, leaving 13 bases between.

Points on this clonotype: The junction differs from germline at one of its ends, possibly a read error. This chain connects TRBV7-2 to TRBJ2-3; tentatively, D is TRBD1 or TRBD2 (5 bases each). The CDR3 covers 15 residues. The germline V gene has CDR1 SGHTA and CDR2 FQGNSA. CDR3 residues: CASTHLQASGDMQYF. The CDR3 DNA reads TGTGCCAGCACCCATCTACAGGCGTCCGGGGATATGCAGTATTTT.

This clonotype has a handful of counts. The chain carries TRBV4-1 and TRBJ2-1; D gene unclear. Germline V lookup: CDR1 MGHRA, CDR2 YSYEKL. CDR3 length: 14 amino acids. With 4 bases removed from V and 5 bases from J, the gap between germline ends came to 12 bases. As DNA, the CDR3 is TGCGCCAGCAGCCCCCTCGGGTTCCACAATGAGCAGTTCTTC. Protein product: CASSPLGFHNEQFF.

CDR3 region: CATSRLPNYEQYF. As DNA, the CDR3 is TGTGCCACCAGCAGGTTACCGAACTACGAGCAGTACTTC. This chain connects TRBV15 to TRBJ2-7; D remains unclear. Per the germline V gene, CDR1 is LNHNV and CDR2 is YYDKDF (reference sequence). There are 13 residues in the CDR3. V gave up 3 bases and J gave up 3 bases, with 9 bases separating them.

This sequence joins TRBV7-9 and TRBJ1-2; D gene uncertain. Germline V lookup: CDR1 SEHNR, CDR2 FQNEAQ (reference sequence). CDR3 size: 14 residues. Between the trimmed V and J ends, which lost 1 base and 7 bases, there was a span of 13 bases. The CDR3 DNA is TGTGCCAGCAGCTTAGAGACGAGGACTGGTGGCTACACCTTC. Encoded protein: CASSLETRTGGYTF.

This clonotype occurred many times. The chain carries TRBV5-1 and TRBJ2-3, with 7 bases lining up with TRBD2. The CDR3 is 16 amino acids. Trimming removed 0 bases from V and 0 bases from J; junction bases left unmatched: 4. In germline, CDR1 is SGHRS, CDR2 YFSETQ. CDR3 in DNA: TGCGCCAGCAGCTTGGATAGCGGGCTTAGCACAGATACGCAGTATTTT. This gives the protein CASSLDSGLSTDTQYF.

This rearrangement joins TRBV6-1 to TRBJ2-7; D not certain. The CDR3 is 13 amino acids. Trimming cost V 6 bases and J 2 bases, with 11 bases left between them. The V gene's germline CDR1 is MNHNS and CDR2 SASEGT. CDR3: CASSRWGPYEQYF. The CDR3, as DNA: TGTGCCAGCAGCAGATGGGGTCCCTACGAGCAGTACTTC.